The clone carrying this T cell receptor beta chain was counted once. The antigen remains undetermined. This was the immunoSEQ version 4 assay in survey mode. Measured with immunoSEQ multiplex PCR; TCRdb has only the in-frame clones, and not every one. The data hold roughly 16,000 clones, with approximately 65% observed a single time. The V end lost 0 bases, the J end lost 9 bases, and 9 bases lay between the germline ends. The CDR3 extends over 13 amino acids. Germline lookup yields CDR1 LGHDT and CDR2 YNNKEL (reference sequence). This sample was included in a study of persistence of HIV-infected CD4 T cells. Whole-study results and caveats: TCR oligoclonality correlated with proviral oligoclonality in the same sorted populations. Degenerate expanded CDR3beta sequences were enriched among CMV- and Gag-responding cells. Compared with CD3/CD28-stimulated cells, CMV- and Gag-responding cells showed lower TCRbeta richness.

Cells were stimulated with CMV-infected fibroblast lysates at 8 to 10 ug/mL. Sorting selected CD4+ T cells upregulating both CD40 ligand and CD69. Suppressive ART was started during chronic HIV-1 infection in these adults. The sequencing used CD4+ T cells sorted from PBMCs after roughly 19-hour stimulation, collected from a patient who received antiretroviral therapy. V gene TRBV3-1 (or the pseudogene TRBV3-2) combines with J gene TRBJ2-1, with D possibly matching TRBD2 (6 bases). This sequence originates from an adult woman with HIV who was CMV-seropositive. The CDR3 DNA follows: TGTGCCAGCAGCCAAGATCGGGGGACTGAGCAGTTCTTC. Residues: CASSQDRGTEQFF.